This T cell receptor beta chain was retrieved from a study of OX40 agonist ivuxolimab in advanced cancers. Study at large: Cancers in dose escalation were hepatocellular, melanoma, renal cell and head and neck.

In regard to this clone: One end of the junction does not line up with germline, which may come from a read error.

CDR1 and CDR2 (germline): SGHRS, YFSETQ. CDR3 length equals 14 residues. The assay was immunoSEQ multiplex PCR, and TCRdb's table has in-frame clones only and misses some. The table shows around 74,000 clones, with about four fifths occurring only once. Material: CD4+ or CD8+ T cells sorted from blood, obtained in a trial of the OX40 agonist ivuxolimab. This TCR was sampled from an adult with an advanced solid tumor such as melanoma, head and neck, liver or kidney cancer. V and J are TRBV5-1 and TRBJ2-5, with D possibly being TRBD1 (5 bases). In DNA form, the CDR3 reads TGCGCCAGCAGTTTGGGGCACAGGAAAGAGACCCAGTACTTC. Translating it yields CASSLGHRKETQYF.